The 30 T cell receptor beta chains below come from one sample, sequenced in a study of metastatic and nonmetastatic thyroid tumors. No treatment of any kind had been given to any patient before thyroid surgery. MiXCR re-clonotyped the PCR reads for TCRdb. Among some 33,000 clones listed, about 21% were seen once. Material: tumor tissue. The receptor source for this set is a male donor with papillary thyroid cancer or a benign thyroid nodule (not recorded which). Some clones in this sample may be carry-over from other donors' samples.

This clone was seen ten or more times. The CDR3 bases are TGCAGCGTCCTTCCGGGACAAGGGCCCTACGAGCAGTACTTC. Protein sequence: CSVLPGQGPYEQYF. The chain has TRBV29-1 and TRBJ2-7, with D perhaps matching TRBD1 (6 bases). The V end lost 6 bases, the J end lost 2 bases, and 17 bases lay between the germline ends. This CDR3 comprises 14 residues. Per the germline V gene, CDR1 is SQVTM and CDR2 is ANQGSEA.

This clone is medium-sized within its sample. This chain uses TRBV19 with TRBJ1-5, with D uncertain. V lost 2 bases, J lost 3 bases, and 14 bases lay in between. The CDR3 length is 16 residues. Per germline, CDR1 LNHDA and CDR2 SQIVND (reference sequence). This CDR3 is CASSIRQSSNNQPQHF. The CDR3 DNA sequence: TGTGCCAGTAGTATACGGCAGTCATCGAACAATCAGCCCCAGCATTTT.

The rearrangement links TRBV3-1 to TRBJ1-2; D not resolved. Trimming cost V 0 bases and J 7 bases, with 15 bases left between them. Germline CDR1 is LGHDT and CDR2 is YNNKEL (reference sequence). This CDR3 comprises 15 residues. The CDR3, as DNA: TGTGCCAGCAGCCAAGACGGGATTTTCGGCGGTGGCTACACCTTC. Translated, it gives CASSQDGIFGGGYTF.

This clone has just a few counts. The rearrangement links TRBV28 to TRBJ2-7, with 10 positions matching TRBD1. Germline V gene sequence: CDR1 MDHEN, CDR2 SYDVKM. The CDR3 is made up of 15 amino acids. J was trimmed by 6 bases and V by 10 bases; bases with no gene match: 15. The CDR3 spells CAILLVGQGVGEQYF. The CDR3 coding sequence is TGTGCCATCCTCTTAGTTGGACAGGGGGTGGGCGAGCAGTACTTC.

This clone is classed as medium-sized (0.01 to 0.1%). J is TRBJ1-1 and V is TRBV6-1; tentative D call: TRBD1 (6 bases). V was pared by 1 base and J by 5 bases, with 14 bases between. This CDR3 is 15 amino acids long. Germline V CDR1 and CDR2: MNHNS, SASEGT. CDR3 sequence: CASSEEGGGWTEAFF. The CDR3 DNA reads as TGTGCCAGCAGTGAAGAAGGAGGGGGTTGGACTGAAGCTTTCTTT.

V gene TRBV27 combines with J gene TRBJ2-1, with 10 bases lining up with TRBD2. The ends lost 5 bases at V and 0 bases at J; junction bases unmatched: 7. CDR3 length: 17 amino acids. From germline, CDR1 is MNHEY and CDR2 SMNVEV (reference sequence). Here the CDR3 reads CASSQLAGTSSYNEQFF. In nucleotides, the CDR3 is TGTGCCAGCAGTCAACTAGCGGGGACTAGCTCCTACAATGAGCAGTTCTTC.

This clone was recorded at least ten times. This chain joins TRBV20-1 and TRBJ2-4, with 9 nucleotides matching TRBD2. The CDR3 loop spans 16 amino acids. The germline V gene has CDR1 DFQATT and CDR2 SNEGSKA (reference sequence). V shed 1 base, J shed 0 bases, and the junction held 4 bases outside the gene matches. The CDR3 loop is CSARGSGRTAKNIQYF. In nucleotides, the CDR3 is TGCAGTGCTAGAGGTAGCGGGAGAACAGCCAAAAACATTCAGTACTTC.

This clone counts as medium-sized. The CDR3, as DNA: TGTGCCAGCAGCTTTGGACTAGCGAAGAACGAGCAGTACTTC. Translating gives CASSFGLAKNEQYF. The rearrangement links TRBV7-8 to TRBJ2-7, with 9 bases identical to TRBD2. Germline V gives CDR1 SGHVS, CDR2 FQNEAQ. The CDR3 runs 14 residues. J lost 5 bases, V lost 3 bases, and 5 bases had no gene match. The entire variable domain, with the rest obtained from reference TRBV7-8 and TRBJ2-7, is as follows: GAGVSQSPRYKVAKRGQDVALRCDPISGHVSLFWYQQALGQGPEFLTYFQNEAQLDKSGLPSDRFFAERPEGSVSTLKIQRTQQEDSAVYLCASSFGLAKNEQYFGPGTRLTVT.

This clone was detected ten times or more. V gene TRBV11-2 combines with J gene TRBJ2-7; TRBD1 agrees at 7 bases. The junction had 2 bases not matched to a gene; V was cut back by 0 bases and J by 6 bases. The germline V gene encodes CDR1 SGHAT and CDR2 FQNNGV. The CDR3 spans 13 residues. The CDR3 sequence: CASSLDQGVEQYF. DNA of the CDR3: TGTGCCAGCAGCTTAGATCAGGGGGTCGAGCAGTACTTC.

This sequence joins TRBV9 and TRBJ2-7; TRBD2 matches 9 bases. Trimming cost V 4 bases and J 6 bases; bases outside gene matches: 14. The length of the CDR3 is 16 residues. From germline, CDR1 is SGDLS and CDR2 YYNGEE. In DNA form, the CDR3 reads TGTGCCAGCAGCCAGGGGAGCGGGGGGCTTCAGGGCGAGCAGTACTTC. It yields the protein CASSQGSGGLQGEQYF.

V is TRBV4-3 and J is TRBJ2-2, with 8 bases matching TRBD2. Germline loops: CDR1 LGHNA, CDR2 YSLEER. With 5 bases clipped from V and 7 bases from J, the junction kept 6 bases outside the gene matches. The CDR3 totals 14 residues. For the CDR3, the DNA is TGCGCCAGCAGCGATAGCGGGATGGACGGGGAGCTGTTTTTT. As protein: CASSDSGMDGELFF.

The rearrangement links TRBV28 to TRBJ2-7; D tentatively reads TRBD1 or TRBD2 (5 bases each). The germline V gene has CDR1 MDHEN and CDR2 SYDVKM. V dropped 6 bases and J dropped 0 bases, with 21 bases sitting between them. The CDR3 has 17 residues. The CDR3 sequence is CASSEGFGRGTSYEQYF. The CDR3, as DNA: TGTGCCAGCAGCGAAGGGTTCGGGCGAGGGACCTCCTACGAGCAGTACTTC.

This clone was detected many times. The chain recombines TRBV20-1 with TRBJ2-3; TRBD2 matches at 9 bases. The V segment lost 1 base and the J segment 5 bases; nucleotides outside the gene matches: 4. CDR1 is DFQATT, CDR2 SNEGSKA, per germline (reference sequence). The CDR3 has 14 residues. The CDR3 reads CSARVGGRGDTQYF. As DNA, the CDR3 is TGCAGTGCTAGAGTCGGCGGGAGGGGAGATACGCAGTATTTT.

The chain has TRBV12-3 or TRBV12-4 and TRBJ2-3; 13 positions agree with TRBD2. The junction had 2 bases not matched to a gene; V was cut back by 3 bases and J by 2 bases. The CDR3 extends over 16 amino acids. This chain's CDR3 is CASSFGTSGTTDTQYF. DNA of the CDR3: TGTGCCAGCAGTTTTGGGACTAGCGGGACCACAGATACGCAGTATTTT.

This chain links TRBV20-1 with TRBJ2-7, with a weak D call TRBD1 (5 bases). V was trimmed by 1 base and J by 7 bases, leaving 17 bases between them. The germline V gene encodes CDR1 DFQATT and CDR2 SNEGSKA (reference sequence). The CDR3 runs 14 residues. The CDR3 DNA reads TGCAGTGCTAGAGGGTCAGGGTCTTCCTTGGAGCAGTACTTC. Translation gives CSARGSGSSLEQYF.

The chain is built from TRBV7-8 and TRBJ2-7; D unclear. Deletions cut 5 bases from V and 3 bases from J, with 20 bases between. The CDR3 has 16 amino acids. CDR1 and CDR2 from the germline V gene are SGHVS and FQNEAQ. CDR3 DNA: TGTGCCAGCAGCACGGAGAGGTACGCCGCTCTCTACGAGCAGTACTTC. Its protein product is CASSTERYAALYEQYF.

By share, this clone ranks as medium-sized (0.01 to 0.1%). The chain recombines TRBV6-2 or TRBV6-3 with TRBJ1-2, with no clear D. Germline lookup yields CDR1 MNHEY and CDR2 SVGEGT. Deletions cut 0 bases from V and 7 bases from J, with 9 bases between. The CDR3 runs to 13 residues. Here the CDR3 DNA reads TGTGCCAGCAGTTACTCAAGAGACCGTGGCTACACCTTC. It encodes CASSYSRDRGYTF.

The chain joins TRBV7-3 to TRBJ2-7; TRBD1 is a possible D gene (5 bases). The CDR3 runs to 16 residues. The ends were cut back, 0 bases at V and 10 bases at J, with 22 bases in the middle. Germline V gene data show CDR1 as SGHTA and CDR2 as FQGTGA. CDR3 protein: CASSLTGRGGQDTQYF. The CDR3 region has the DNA TGTGCCAGCAGCTTAACTGGTAGGGGTGGGCAAGATACCCAGTACTTC.

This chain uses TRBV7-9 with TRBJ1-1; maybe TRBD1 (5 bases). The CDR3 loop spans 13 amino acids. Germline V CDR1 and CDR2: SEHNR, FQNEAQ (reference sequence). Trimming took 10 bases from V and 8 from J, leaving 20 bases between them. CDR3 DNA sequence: TGTGCCAACCGCGACCGGGACCATAAGGAAGCTTTCTTT. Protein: CANRDRDHKEAFF.

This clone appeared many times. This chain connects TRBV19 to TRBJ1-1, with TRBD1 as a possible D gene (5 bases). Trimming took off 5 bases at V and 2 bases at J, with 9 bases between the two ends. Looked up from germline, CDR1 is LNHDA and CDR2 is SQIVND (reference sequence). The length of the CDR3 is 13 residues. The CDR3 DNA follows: TGTGCCAGTAGTGACCGGGACAACACTGAAGCTTTCTTT. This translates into CASSDRDNTEAFF. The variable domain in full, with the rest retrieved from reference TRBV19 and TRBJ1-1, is DGGITQSPKYLFRKEGQNVTLSCEQNLNHDAMYWYRQDPGQGLRLIYYSQIVNDFQKGDIAEGYSVSREKKESFPLTVTSAQKNPTAFYLCASSDRDNTEAFFGQGTRLTVV.

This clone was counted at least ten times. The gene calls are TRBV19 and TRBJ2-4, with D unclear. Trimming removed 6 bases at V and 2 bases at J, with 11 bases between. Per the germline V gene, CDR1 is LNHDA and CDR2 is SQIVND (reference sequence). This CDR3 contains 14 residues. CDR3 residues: CASSEQTTKNIQYF. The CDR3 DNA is TGTGCCAGTAGCGAACAGACGACCAAAAACATTCAGTACTTC.

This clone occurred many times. CDR3 DNA sequence: TGTGCCAGTAGTAGGGGACTAGCGGGAGAACGACAAGAGACCCAGTACTTC. Translated, it gives CASSRGLAGERQETQYF. This sequence joins TRBV19 and TRBJ2-5, with 14 bases aligning to TRBD2. The V and J ends lost 4 bases and 2 bases, in that order; junction bases with no gene match: 6. Germline values: CDR1 LNHDA, CDR2 SQIVND (reference sequence). The CDR3 length is 17 residues.

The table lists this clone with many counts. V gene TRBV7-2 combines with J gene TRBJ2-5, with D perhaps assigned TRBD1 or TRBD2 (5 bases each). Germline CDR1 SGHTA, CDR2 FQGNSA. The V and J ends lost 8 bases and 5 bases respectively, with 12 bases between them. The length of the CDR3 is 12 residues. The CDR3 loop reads CASGSGRETQYF. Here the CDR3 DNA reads TGTGCCAGCGGATCGGGGCGCGAGACCCAGTACTTC.

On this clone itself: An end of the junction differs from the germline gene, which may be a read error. The CDR3 is CASIITSGSWANVLTF. CDR3 DNA sequence: TGTGCCAGTATTATAACTAGCGGCTCTTGGGCCAACGTCCTGACTTTC. The rearrangement joins TRBV19 to TRBJ2-6, with 8 bases that match TRBD2. Germline CDR1 LNHDA, CDR2 SQIVND (reference sequence). CDR3 size: 16 residues.

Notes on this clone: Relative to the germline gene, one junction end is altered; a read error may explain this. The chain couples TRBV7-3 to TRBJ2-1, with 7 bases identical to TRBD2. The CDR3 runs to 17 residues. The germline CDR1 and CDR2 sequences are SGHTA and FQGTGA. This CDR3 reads CASSLTGGASGYNQQLF. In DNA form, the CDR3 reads TGTGCCAGCAGCTTAACGGGTGGAGCTAGCGGCTACAATCAGCAGCTCTTC. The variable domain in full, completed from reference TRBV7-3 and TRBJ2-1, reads GAGVSQTPSNKVTEKGKYVELRCDPISGHTALYWYRQSLGQGPEFLIYFQGTGAADDSGLPNDRFFAVRPEGSVSTLKIQRTERGDSAVYLCASSLTGGASGYNQQLFGPGTRLTVL.

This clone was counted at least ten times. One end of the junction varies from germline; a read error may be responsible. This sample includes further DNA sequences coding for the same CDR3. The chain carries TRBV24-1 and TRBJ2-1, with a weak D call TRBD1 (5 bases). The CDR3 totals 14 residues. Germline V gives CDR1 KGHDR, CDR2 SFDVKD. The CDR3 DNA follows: TGTGCCACCAGCGATTTGCAGGGTAACAATGAGCAGTTCTTC. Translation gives CATSDLQGNNEQFF.

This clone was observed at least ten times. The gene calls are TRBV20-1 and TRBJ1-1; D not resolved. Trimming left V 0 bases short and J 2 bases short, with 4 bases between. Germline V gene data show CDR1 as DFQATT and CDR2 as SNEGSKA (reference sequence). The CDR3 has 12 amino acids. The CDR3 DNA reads TGCAGTGCTAGAGATCCAAACACTGAAGCTTTCTTT. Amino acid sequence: CSARDPNTEAFF.

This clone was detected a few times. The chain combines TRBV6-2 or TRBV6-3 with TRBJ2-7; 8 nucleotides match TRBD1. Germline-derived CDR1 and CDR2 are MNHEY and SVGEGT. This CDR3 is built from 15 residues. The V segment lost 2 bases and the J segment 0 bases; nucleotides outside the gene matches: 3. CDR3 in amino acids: CASSYPTGGSYEQYF. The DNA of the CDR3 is TGTGCCAGCAGTTACCCAACAGGGGGCTCCTACGAGCAGTACTTC.

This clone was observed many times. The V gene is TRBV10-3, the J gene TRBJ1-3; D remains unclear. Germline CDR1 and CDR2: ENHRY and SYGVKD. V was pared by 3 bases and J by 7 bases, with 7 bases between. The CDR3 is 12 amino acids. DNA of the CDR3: TGTGCCATCAGTGACCCCAGGAACACCATATATTTT. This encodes CAISDPRNTIYF.

This CDR3 is CSAALLGATDYGYTF. The CDR3 DNA follows: TGCAGTGCGGCCCTCTTAGGGGCGACGGACTATGGCTACACCTTC. The chain couples TRBV20-1 to TRBJ1-2, with D possibly being TRBD1 (5 bases). The ends were cut back, 6 bases at V and 3 bases at J, with 20 bases in the middle. This CDR3 has 15 amino acids. Per the germline V gene, CDR1 is DFQATT and CDR2 is SNEGSKA (reference sequence).